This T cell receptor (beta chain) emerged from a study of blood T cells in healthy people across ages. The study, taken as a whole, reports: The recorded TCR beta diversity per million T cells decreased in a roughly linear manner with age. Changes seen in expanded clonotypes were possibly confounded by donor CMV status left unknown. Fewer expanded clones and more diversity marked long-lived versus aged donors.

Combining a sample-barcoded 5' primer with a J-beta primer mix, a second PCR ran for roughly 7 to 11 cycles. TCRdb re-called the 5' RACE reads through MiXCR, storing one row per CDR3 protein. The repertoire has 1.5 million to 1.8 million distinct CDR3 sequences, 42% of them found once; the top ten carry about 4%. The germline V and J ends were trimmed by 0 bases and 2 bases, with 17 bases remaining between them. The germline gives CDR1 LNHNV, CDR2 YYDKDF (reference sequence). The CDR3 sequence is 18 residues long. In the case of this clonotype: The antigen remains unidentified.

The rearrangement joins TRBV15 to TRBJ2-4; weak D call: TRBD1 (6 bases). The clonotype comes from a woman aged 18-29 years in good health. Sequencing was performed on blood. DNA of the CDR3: TGTGCCACCAGCAGAGAGCAAGGGGGAGTAGGACCCAAAAACATTCAGTACTTC. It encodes CATSREQGGVGPKNIQYF.